Below, 23 T cell receptor beta chains from the same sample are listed, as sequenced in a study of human T cells and chemical hapten exposure. TCRdb re-analysed the RACE reads in MiXCR, keeping a single row per CDR3 protein. The sample holds about 180,000 distinct CDR3 sequences, around 30% seen once. Time point: pre-sensitization, week 0. Regarding treatment: therapeutic diphenylcyclopropenone sensitization with weekly scalp DPC. The sample was whole blood, taken in connection with sensitization to the hapten diphenylcyclopropenone (DPC). These receptors were collected from a woman aged 25 to 39 with alopecia areata. Some clones in this sample may be carry-over from other donors' samples.

This clonotype appeared a few times. The chain employs TRBV7-2 and TRBJ2-7; D unresolved. Trimming removed 5 bases from V and 0 bases from J, with 11 bases in between. This CDR3 has 14 residues. Germline V lookup: CDR1 SGHTA, CDR2 FQGNSA. The CDR3: CASSQYTSSYEQYF. The DNA of the CDR3 is TGTGCCAGCAGCCAATACACCAGCTCCTACGAGCAGTACTTC. Using reference TRBV7-2 and TRBJ2-7 for the parts outside the CDR3, the full variable domain is GAGVSQSPSNKVTEKGKDVELRCDPISGHTALYWYRQSLGQGLEFLIYFQGNSAPDKSGLPSDRFSAERTGGSVSTLTIQRTQQEDSAVYLCASSQYTSSYEQYFGPGTRLTVT.

The V gene is TRBV10-3, the J gene TRBJ1-1; TRBD1 is a possible D gene (5 bases). V gave up 4 bases and J gave up 3 bases, with 9 bases separating them. Germline V lookup: CDR1 ENHRY, CDR2 SYGVKD. CDR3 length equals 13 residues. CDR3 bases: TGTGCCATCAGTGCCAGGGATGACACTGAAGCTTTCTTT. It specifies CAISARDDTEAFF.

The chain's CDR3 is CASTWGGAGEQYF. CDR3 sequence (DNA): TGTGCCAGCACCTGGGGGGGCGCGGGTGAGCAGTACTTC. V is TRBV28 and J is TRBJ2-7; tentatively, D is TRBD2 (7 bases). Looked up from germline, CDR1 is MDHEN and CDR2 is SYDVKM. The V end lost 7 bases, the J end lost 7 bases, and 17 bases lay between the germline ends. The CDR3 totals 13 residues.

The chain combines TRBV28 with TRBJ1-1, with a tentative D call TRBD1 (6 bases). This CDR3 has 11 residues. V lost 10 bases and J lost 5, with 11 bases in between. Looked up from germline, CDR1 is MDHEN and CDR2 is SYDVKM. CDR3 residues: CAIQRGTEAFF. For the CDR3, the DNA is TGTGCCATCCAGAGGGGGACTGAAGCTTTCTTT.

There are a few counts of this clonotype. V is TRBV2 and J is TRBJ2-5; the D gene is possibly TRBD1 (5 bases). Between the trimmed V and J ends, which lost 6 bases and 2 bases, there was a span of 7 bases. The CDR3 is made up of 12 amino acids. Germline V gives CDR1 SNHLY, CDR2 FYNNEI. The CDR3 sequence: CASRKGQETQYF. CDR3 coding DNA: TGTGCCAGCAGGAAGGGGCAAGAGACCCAGTACTTC. Drawing the rest from reference TRBV2 and TRBJ2-5, the complete variable domain is EPEVTQTPSHQVTQMGQEVILRCVPISNHLYFYWYRQILGQKVEFLVSFYNNEISEKSEIFDDQFSVERPDGSNFTLKIRSTKLEDSAMYFCASRKGQETQYFGPGTRLLVL.

This clonotype was picked up a small number of times. The chain is built from TRBV28 and TRBJ2-7; D uncertain. V dropped 6 bases and J dropped 4 bases, with 7 bases sitting between them. The germline gives CDR1 MDHEN, CDR2 SYDVKM. The CDR3 covers 11 residues. CDR3 bases: TGTGCCAGCAGGGGATTTTACGAGCAGTACTTC. Residues: CASRGFYEQYF.

Many counts were recorded for this clonotype. This rearrangement joins TRBV3-1 to TRBJ2-7; 7 bases fit TRBD2. This CDR3 has 13 amino acids. Looked up from germline, CDR1 is LGHDT and CDR2 is YNNKEL (reference sequence). Losses at the gene ends were 4 bases for V and 4 bases for J; bases not matched to a gene: 4. This CDR3 reads CASSPSSGYEQYF. CDR3 nucleotide sequence: TGTGCCAGCAGCCCCTCTAGCGGATACGAGCAGTACTTC.

The chain couples TRBV2 to TRBJ2-5; 7 bases map to TRBD2. J gave up 3 bases and V 0 bases, and 1 base lay outside the gene matches. In germline, CDR1 is SNHLY, CDR2 FYNNEI. This CDR3 comprises 14 residues. As DNA, the CDR3 is TGTGCCAGCAGTGAAGCGCGGGGGAAAGAGACCCAGTACTTC. Translating it yields CASSEARGKETQYF.

This clonotype was detected only a few times. This chain links TRBV28 with TRBJ2-1, with D maybe TRBD1 (6 bases). V was trimmed by 4 bases and J by 8 bases, leaving 9 bases between them. The germline V gene encodes CDR1 MDHEN and CDR2 SYDVKM. CDR3 length: 12 amino acids. The CDR3 DNA reads TGTGCCAGCAGTTCCTCAGGGGATGAGCAGTTCTTC. It yields the protein CASSSSGDEQFF. The variable domain in full, with the rest retrieved from reference TRBV28 and TRBJ2-1, is DVKVTQSSRYLVKRTGEKVFLECVQDMDHENMFWYRQDPGLGLRLIYFSYDVKMKEKGDIPEGYSVSREKKERFSLILESASTNQTSMYLCASSSSGDEQFFGPGTRLTVL.

This clonotype was found a few times. This chain joins TRBV28 and TRBJ2-5; TRBD2 matches at 14 bases. Unmatched junction bases numbered 5, after V lost 5 bases and J lost 3 bases. Germline CDR1 reads MDHEN; CDR2 reads SYDVKM. The CDR3 spans 16 residues. CDR3 bases: TGTGCCAGCAGTCCATGGGGACTAGCGGGGGAAGAGACCCAGTACTTC. As protein: CASSPWGLAGEETQYF.

This clonotype was detected only a few times. V usage is TRBV7-2 and J usage is TRBJ1-2; unclear D gene. The V and J ends lost 1 base and 8 bases respectively, with 5 bases between them. CDR3 size: 11 residues. CDR1 is SGHTA and CDR2 is FQGNSA in the germline V gene. This CDR3 is CASSLDGGYTF. DNA for the CDR3: TGTGCCAGCAGCTTAGACGGAGGCTACACCTTC.

The rearrangement uses TRBV29-1 and TRBJ1-2; 7 positions agree with TRBD1. Germline CDR1 and CDR2: SQVTM and ANQGSEA. This CDR3 is built from 12 residues. Unmatched junction bases numbered 4, after V lost 6 bases and J lost 3 bases. CDR3 nucleotide sequence: TGCAGCGTAACAGGGGATTACTATGGCTACACCTTC. It specifies CSVTGDYYGYTF.

This clonotype appeared a few times. The V gene is TRBV29-1, the J gene TRBJ2-3, with 8 positions matching TRBD2. V lost 4 bases to trimming and J lost 6 bases; unmatched junction nucleotides: 18. CDR1 SQVTM and CDR2 ANQGSEA come from the germline V gene. CDR3 length equals 17 residues. CDR3 region: CSVADSGVSWSDDTQYF. As DNA, the CDR3 is TGCAGCGTTGCCGATAGCGGGGTGTCTTGGAGTGATGATACGCAGTATTTT.

A few counts support this clonotype. The genes are TRBV18 and TRBJ2-3; 11 bases are a match to TRBD2. Germline V gene sequence: CDR1 KGHSH, CDR2 LQKENI. The CDR3 runs 15 residues. V shed 3 bases, J shed 5 bases, and the junction held 4 bases outside the gene matches. Here the CDR3 reads CASSPTSGNVDTQYF. In nucleotides, the CDR3 is TGTGCCAGCTCACCGACTAGCGGGAATGTAGATACGCAGTATTTT.

This chain links TRBV10-3 with TRBJ2-2; D perhaps matches TRBD1 (6 bases). The CDR3 sequence is 18 residues long. Trimming cost V 3 bases and J 0 bases, with 17 bases left between them. Per the germline V gene, CDR1 is ENHRY and CDR2 is SYGVKD. CDR3 protein: CAISEWGPQGTNTGELFF. The CDR3 region has the DNA TGTGCCATCAGTGAATGGGGACCCCAGGGGACGAACACCGGGGAGCTGTTTTTT.

The chain combines TRBV4-3 with TRBJ1-2, with TRBD1 matching 8 bases. Germline V gives CDR1 LGHNA, CDR2 YSLEER. With V trimmed by 3 bases and J by 3 bases, 6 bases remained unmatched. This CDR3 is built from 15 residues. CDR3 sequence: CASSQAPGQDYGYTF. In DNA form, the CDR3 reads TGCGCCAGCAGCCAGGCACCGGGACAGGACTATGGCTACACCTTC.

This clonotype was picked up a small number of times. The rearrangement uses TRBV6-5 and TRBJ2-1; D is unresolved. Trimming took off 0 bases at V and 3 bases at J, with 9 bases between the two ends. The germline V gene encodes CDR1 MNHEY and CDR2 SVGAGI. The CDR3 totals 15 residues. This CDR3 is CASSYSLPSYNEQFF. In nucleotides, the CDR3 is TGTGCCAGCAGTTACTCTCTCCCAAGCTACAATGAGCAGTTCTTC.

The gene calls are TRBV4-3 and TRBJ2-1; possible D gene TRBD2, 7 bases. CDR1 and CDR2 from the germline V gene are LGHNA and YSLEER. Deletions cut 0 bases from V and 6 bases from J, with 18 bases between. The CDR3 spans 17 residues. Here the CDR3 reads CASSQEPRGALRNEQFF. As DNA, the CDR3 is TGCGCCAGCAGCCAAGAGCCTCGGGGGGCGCTCCGCAATGAGCAGTTCTTC.

V usage is TRBV12-3 or TRBV12-4 and J usage is TRBJ2-7; 8 nucleotides align to TRBD2. The CDR3 is 16 residues long. After removal of 5 bases from V and 1 base from J, the junction contained 10 bases not matched to a gene. The CDR3 region is CASSPPGQRGSYEQYF. CDR3 in DNA: TGTGCCAGCAGTCCACCGGGGCAGCGGGGGTCCTACGAGCAGTACTTC.

The chain carries TRBV4-3 and TRBJ1-6; D is ambiguous. Germline values: CDR1 LGHNA, CDR2 YSLEER. Trimming took 0 bases from V and 8 from J, leaving 8 bases between them. The CDR3 loop spans 14 amino acids. In nucleotides, the CDR3 is TGCGCCAGCAGCCAAGATCTAAGGGATTCACCCCTCCACTTT. Protein product: CASSQDLRDSPLHF.

This clonotype was seen only a few times. The chain carries TRBV28 and TRBJ2-7; 7 bases agree with TRBD1. Germline values: CDR1 MDHEN, CDR2 SYDVKM. CDR3 length: 12 amino acids. The V and J ends lost 6 bases and 3 bases, in that order; junction bases with no gene match: 2. The CDR3 here is CASRDRFYEQYF. The CDR3 nucleotides read TGTGCCAGCAGGGACAGGTTCTACGAGCAGTACTTC.

The chain employs TRBV28 and TRBJ2-1, with no clear D. Germline V gene data show CDR1 as MDHEN and CDR2 as SYDVKM. This CDR3 is built from 13 residues. V was shortened by 6 bases and J by 2 bases, with 8 bases between the two germline ends. The CDR3 reads CASRGSTYNEQFF. CDR3 nucleotide sequence: TGTGCCAGCAGAGGAAGTACCTACAATGAGCAGTTCTTC.

V is TRBV20-1 and J is TRBJ2-5, with 11 bases that match TRBD2. The trim removed 6 bases at V and 4 bases at J, leaving 7 bases unmatched. From germline, CDR1 is DFQATT and CDR2 SNEGSKA (reference sequence). The CDR3 sequence is 14 residues long. The CDR3 loop is CSAATSGVRETQYF. In nucleotides, the CDR3 is TGCAGTGCAGCGACTAGCGGGGTTCGAGAGACCCAGTACTTC.